A selection of T cell receptor beta chains follows, all from one sample in a study of regulatory T cells in long-lasting Graves disease. Using its own MiXCR run on the multiplex PCR reads, TCRdb lists one record per CDR3 protein. The sample has 200,000 to 250,000 distinct CDR3 sequences; about 19% are singletons. The same sample was also studied in work on T cells in Graves' hyperthyroidism and ophthalmopathy.

The sequences come from peripheral blood mononuclear cells (PBMCs), collected at new diagnosis, from a patient treated with antithyroid drugs. Receptor source: a woman between 25 and 40 years old with Graves disease. The CDR3 runs from the conserved cysteine through the conserved F or W. Each record gives: J gene, D gene, V gene, CDR3 protein. A D gene is named only where the DNA matches it firmly.

J gene: TRBJ1-5
D gene: -
V gene: TRBV2
CDR3 protein: CASSVSKGGNQPQHF

J gene: TRBJ1-4
D gene: -
V gene: TRBV7-8
CDR3 protein: CASSLYPPTARGDEKLFF

J gene: TRBJ2-7
D gene: -
V gene: TRBV5-1
CDR3 protein: CASSLDGPGAYF

J gene: TRBJ2-3
D gene: -
V gene: TRBV28
CDR3 protein: CASSLLGTDTQYF

J gene: TRBJ1-5
D gene: -
V gene: TRBV27
CDR3 protein: CASSRTRSYQPQHF

J gene: TRBJ2-7
D gene: -
V gene: TRBV6-5
CDR3 protein: CASSYQGESYEQYF

J gene: TRBJ2-5
D gene: TRBD1
V gene: TRBV11-2
CDR3 protein: CASSLGTGGGETQYF

J gene: TRBJ2-7
D gene: TRBD1
V gene: TRBV7-2
CDR3 protein: CASSSRQGTYEQYF

J gene: TRBJ2-1
D gene: -
V gene: TRBV11-2
CDR3 protein: CASSLPKAGGAGSSYNEQFF

J gene: TRBJ2-1
D gene: TRBD2
V gene: TRBV28
CDR3 protein: CASTDSGTGNEQFF

J gene: TRBJ2-1
D gene: TRBD2
V gene: TRBV2
CDR3 protein: CASSELASGLNNEQFF

J gene: TRBJ2-5
D gene: TRBD2
V gene: TRBV5-1
CDR3 protein: CASSARTSGRVGQETQYF

J gene: TRBJ2-1
D gene: -
V gene: TRBV11-2
CDR3 protein: CASSLDKLNEQFF

J gene: TRBJ1-1
D gene: -
V gene: TRBV2
CDR3 protein: CASRAAGRNTEAFF

J gene: TRBJ2-2
D gene: -
V gene: TRBV20-1
CDR3 protein: CSADKRNTGELFF

J gene: TRBJ1-6
D gene: TRBD1
V gene: TRBV20-1
CDR3 protein: CSAPLTGNEYNSPLHF

J gene: TRBJ2-3
D gene: TRBD2
V gene: TRBV20-1
CDR3 protein: CSARGASGLTDTQYF

J gene: TRBJ2-7
D gene: TRBD2
V gene: TRBV6-1
CDR3 protein: CASSLTSGSKKQYF

J gene: TRBJ2-5
D gene: TRBD2
V gene: TRBV24-1
CDR3 protein: CATSELAEQETQYF

J gene: TRBJ2-7
D gene: TRBD2
V gene: TRBV20-1
CDR3 protein: CSARRRSGGSYEQYF

J gene: TRBJ2-3
D gene: -
V gene: TRBV30
CDR3 protein: CAWSVGTIASTDTQYF

J gene: TRBJ2-7
D gene: TRBD1
V gene: TRBV18
CDR3 protein: CASSPRTGSDEQYF

J gene: TRBJ2-5
D gene: TRBD2
V gene: TRBV27
CDR3 protein: CASSFQRGEETQYF

J gene: TRBJ1-2
D gene: -
V gene: TRBV4-2
CDR3 protein: CASSPREETAYRYTF

J gene: TRBJ1-2
D gene: -
V gene: TRBV28
CDR3 protein: CASSFTFGTGYGYTF

J gene: TRBJ2-5
D gene: -
V gene: TRBV30
CDR3 protein: CAWSSPRAETQYF

J gene: TRBJ2-3
D gene: TRBD2
V gene: TRBV12-3/TRBV12-4
CDR3 protein: CASSRSGGLMNTQYF

J gene: TRBJ1-3
D gene: -
V gene: TRBV12-5
CDR3 protein: CASGTGLGNTIYF

J gene: TRBJ1-2
D gene: -
V gene: TRBV2
CDR3 protein: CAGSEAGYGYTF

J gene: TRBJ2-1
D gene: TRBD1
V gene: TRBV19
CDR3 protein: CASSIGGQGVLSSYNEQFF

J gene: TRBJ2-2
D gene: -
V gene: TRBV24-1
CDR3 protein: CATGVTGNTGELFF

J gene: TRBJ1-1
D gene: -
V gene: TRBV20-1
CDR3 protein: CSAKGSTYTEAFF

J gene: TRBJ2-1
D gene: TRBD2
V gene: TRBV3-1
CDR3 protein: CASGRVYNEQFF

J gene: TRBJ2-2
D gene: TRBD1
V gene: TRBV12-3/TRBV12-4
CDR3 protein: CASHLGGAISGELFF

J gene: TRBJ1-4
D gene: TRBD1
V gene: TRBV19
CDR3 protein: CATGQGRTEKLFF

J gene: TRBJ2-4
D gene: -
V gene: TRBV6-2/TRBV6-3
CDR3 protein: CASSGTVIQYF

J gene: TRBJ1-4
D gene: -
V gene: TRBV7-6
CDR3 protein: CASSFPTHEKLFF

J gene: TRBJ1-1
D gene: -
V gene: TRBV2
CDR3 protein: CASSGGIGVNTEAFF

J gene: TRBJ1-5
D gene: TRBD1
V gene: TRBV12-3/TRBV12-4
CDR3 protein: CASRRDRRDQPQHF

J gene: TRBJ2-7
D gene: TRBD1
V gene: TRBV5-1
CDR3 protein: CASSRQGPYEQYF

J gene: TRBJ2-3
D gene: TRBD2
V gene: TRBV10-2
CDR3 protein: CASSETSGRRPATQYF

J gene: TRBJ1-2
D gene: TRBD1
V gene: TRBV30
CDR3 protein: CAGRDRGYGYTF

J gene: TRBJ1-1
D gene: -
V gene: TRBV6-5
CDR3 protein: CASSYARRARGLTEAFF

J gene: TRBJ1-2
D gene: TRBD1
V gene: TRBV7-2
CDR3 protein: CASSPGQGKYYGYTF

J gene: TRBJ1-1
D gene: -
V gene: TRBV30
CDR3 protein: CAWSLQGNGEAFF

J gene: TRBJ1-4
D gene: -
V gene: TRBV30
CDR3 protein: CAWGDFGIEKLFF